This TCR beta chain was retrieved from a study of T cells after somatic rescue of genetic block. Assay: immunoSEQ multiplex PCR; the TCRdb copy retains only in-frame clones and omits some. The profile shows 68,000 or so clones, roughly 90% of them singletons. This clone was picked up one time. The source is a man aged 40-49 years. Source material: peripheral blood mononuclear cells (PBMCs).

For the CDR3, the DNA is TGCGCCAGCAGCTTGATTAGCGGGGGGTTAGAGACCCAGTACTTC. It is translated as CASSLISGGLETQYF. The rearrangement uses TRBV5-1 and TRBJ2-5; 10 nucleotides line up with TRBD2. Germline V lookup: CDR1 SGHRS, CDR2 YFSETQ. The V gene end was trimmed by 1 base and the J gene end by 4 bases; junction bases not matched to a gene: 4. This CDR3 has 15 residues.